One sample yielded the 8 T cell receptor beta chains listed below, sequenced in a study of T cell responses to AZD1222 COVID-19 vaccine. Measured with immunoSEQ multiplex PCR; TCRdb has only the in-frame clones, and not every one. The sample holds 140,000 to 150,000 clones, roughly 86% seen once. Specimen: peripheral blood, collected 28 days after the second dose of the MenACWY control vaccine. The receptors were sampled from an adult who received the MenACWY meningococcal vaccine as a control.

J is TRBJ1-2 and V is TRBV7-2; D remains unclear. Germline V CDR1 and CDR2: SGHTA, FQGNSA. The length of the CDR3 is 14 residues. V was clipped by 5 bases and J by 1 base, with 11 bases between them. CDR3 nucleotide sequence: TGTGCCAGCAGCCAATACAGATATAACTATGGCTACACCTTC. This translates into CASSQYRYNYGYTF.

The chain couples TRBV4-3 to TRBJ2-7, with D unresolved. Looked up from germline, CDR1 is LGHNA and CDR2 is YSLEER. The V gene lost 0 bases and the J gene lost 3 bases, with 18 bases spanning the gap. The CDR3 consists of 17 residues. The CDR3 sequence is CASSQDLQAGEIYEQYF. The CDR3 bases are TGCGCCAGCAGCCAAGATCTTCAGGCAGGAGAAATCTACGAGCAGTACTTC.

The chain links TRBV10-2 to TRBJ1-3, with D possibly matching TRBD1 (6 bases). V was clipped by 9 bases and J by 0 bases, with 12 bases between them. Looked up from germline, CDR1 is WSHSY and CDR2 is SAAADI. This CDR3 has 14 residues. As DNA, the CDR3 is TGCGCCAGTCAGGGGACCCTCTCTGGAAACACCATATATTTT. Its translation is CASQGTLSGNTIYF.

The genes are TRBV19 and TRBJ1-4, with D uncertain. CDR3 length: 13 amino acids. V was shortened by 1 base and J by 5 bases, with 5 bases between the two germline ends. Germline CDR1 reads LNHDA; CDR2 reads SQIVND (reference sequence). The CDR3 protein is CASSIVRNEKLFF. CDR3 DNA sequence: TGTGCCAGTAGTATAGTACGGAATGAAAAACTGTTTTTT.

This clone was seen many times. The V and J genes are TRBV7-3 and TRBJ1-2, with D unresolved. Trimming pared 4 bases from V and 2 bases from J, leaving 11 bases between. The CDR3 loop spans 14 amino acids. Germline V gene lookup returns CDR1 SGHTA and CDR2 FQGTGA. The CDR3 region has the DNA TGTGCCAGCAGCTCGCCAGGAGAAAACTATGGCTACACCTTC. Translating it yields CASSSPGENYGYTF.

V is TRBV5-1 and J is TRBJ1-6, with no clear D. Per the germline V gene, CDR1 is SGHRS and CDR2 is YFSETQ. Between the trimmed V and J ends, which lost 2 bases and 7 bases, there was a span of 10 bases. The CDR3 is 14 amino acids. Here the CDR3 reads CASSLGIENSPLHF. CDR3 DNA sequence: TGCGCCAGCAGCTTAGGTATTGAGAATTCACCCCTCCACTTT.

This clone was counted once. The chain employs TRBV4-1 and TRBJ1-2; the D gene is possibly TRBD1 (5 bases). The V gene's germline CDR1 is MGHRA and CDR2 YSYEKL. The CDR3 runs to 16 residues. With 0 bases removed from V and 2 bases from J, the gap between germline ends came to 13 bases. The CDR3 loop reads CASSQDRGSSNYGYTF. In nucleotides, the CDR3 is TGCGCCAGCAGCCAAGATCGGGGCAGCTCGAACTATGGCTACACCTTC.

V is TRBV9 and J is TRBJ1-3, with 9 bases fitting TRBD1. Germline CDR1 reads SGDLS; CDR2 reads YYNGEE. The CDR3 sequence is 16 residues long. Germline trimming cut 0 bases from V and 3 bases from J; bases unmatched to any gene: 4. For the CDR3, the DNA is TGTGCCAGCAGCGTAGGGGGACAGGGTTATGGAAACACCATATATTTT. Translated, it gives CASSVGGQGYGNTIYF.